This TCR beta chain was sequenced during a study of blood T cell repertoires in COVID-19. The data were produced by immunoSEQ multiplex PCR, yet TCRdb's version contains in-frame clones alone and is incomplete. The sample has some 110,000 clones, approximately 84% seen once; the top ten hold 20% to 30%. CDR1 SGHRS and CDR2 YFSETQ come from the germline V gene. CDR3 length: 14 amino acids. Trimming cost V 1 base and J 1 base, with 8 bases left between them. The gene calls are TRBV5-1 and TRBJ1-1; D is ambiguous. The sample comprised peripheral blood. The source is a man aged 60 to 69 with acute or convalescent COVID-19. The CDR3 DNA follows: TGCGCCAGCAGCTTGTTTCCAGGGAACACTGAAGCTTTCTTT. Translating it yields CASSLFPGNTEAFF.